These 14 T cell receptor beta chains came from one sample sequenced in a study of T cells in Graves' hyperthyroidism and ophthalmopathy. RNA transcripts served as the template for amplifying TCR beta CDR3 regions. HTBI primers were employed in a first-round RT-PCR of the TCR CDR3. Via MiXCR, TCRdb re-called the multiplex PCR reads, giving one row per CDR3 protein. Of 250,000 to 300,000 distinct CDR3 sequences in the sample, about a sixth are singletons; the top ten hold over 50%. Input material: blood. The receptors were sampled from a woman aged 60-75 years with Graves' ophthalmopathy.

This clonotype was seen ten or more times. This chain connects TRBV3-1 to TRBJ1-3; no clear D. Germline CDR1 LGHDT, CDR2 YNNKEL (reference sequence). This CDR3 is 16 amino acids long. Trimming pared 3 bases from V and 0 bases from J, leaving 12 bases between. This CDR3 reads CASSHAKRSSGNTIYF. CDR3 DNA sequence: TGTGCCAGCAGCCACGCCAAAAGAAGCTCTGGAAACACCATATATTTT.

This clonotype was counted at least ten times. This chain uses TRBV20-1 with TRBJ2-3, with TRBD2 matching over 7 bases. Germline V gives CDR1 DFQATT, CDR2 SNEGSKA (reference sequence). The CDR3 has 14 amino acids. Trimming removed 0 bases from V and 5 bases from J; junction bases left unmatched: 5. The CDR3 DNA sequence: TGCAGTGCTAGAGAGGGTGGGAGGGGAGATACGCAGTATTTT. It is translated as CSAREGGRGDTQYF.

This sequence joins TRBV18 and TRBJ2-7; 7 bases match TRBD1. The CDR3 contains 14 residues. Germline V gene data show CDR1 as KGHSH and CDR2 as LQKENI. V was clipped by 2 bases and J by 5 bases; unmatched bases: 6. The CDR3 DNA reads as TGTGCCAGCTCACCAGTCACAGGGGCCGACGAGCAGTACTTC. Encoded protein: CASSPVTGADEQYF.

The V and J genes are TRBV9 and TRBJ2-7; TRBD2 aligns across 8 bases. The CDR3 covers 16 residues. Germline V gives CDR1 SGDLS, CDR2 YYNGEE. V gave up 4 bases and J gave up 3 bases; unmatched junction bases: 12. The CDR3 region is CASSPHPGTSNYEQYF. The CDR3, as DNA: TGTGCCAGCAGCCCACACCCCGGGACTAGTAACTACGAGCAGTACTTC. The full variable domain, its missing parts supplied by reference TRBV9 and TRBJ2-7, is DSGVTQTPKHLITATGQRVTLRCSPRSGDLSVYWYQQSLDQGLQFLIQYYNGEERAKGNILERFSAQQFPDLHSELNLSSLELGDSALYFCASSPHPGTSNYEQYFGPGTRLTVT.

This clonotype was seen at least ten times. The chain couples TRBV18 to TRBJ2-7; no clear D gene. CDR3 length: 14 amino acids. Germline values: CDR1 KGHSH, CDR2 LQKENI. The V gene lost 1 base and the J gene lost 2 bases, with 9 bases spanning the gap. The CDR3 bases are TGTGCCAGCTCACCACGGACCCAGACCTACGAGCAGTACTTC. Translated, it gives CASSPRTQTYEQYF.

There are many counts of this clonotype. The chain recombines TRBV5-1 with TRBJ1-2; no clear D gene. This CDR3 spans 15 amino acids. Trimming cost V 0 bases and J 4 bases, with 13 bases left between them. CDR1 and CDR2 (germline): SGHRS, YFSETQ. The CDR3 sequence: CASSLALAGLYGYTF. In DNA form, the CDR3 reads TGCGCCAGCAGCTTGGCCTTGGCCGGCCTCTATGGCTACACCTTC.

Comments on this clonotype: A read error may be the cause here, since a much bigger clone is one base away. This chain joins TRBV20-1 and TRBJ2-1, with 8 bases aligning to TRBD2. CDR3 length: 15 amino acids. V dropped 0 bases and J dropped 6; count of bases not matched to a gene: 7. Germline V gene lookup returns CDR1 DFQATT and CDR2 SNEGSKA (reference sequence). CDR3 region: CSAREGSGKANEQFF. Written as DNA, the CDR3 is TGCAGTGCTAGAGAGGGTAGCGGGAAGGCCAATGAGCAGTTCTTC.

The V call is TRBV2, the J call TRBJ2-7; 9 bases match TRBD1. Germline V lookup: CDR1 SNHLY, CDR2 FYNNEI. CDR3 length: 14 amino acids. V was pared by 1 base and J by 3 bases, with 1 base of the junction left unmatched. CDR3 sequence reads: CASSEVGQGYEQYF. For the CDR3, the DNA is TGTGCCAGCAGTGAAGTGGGACAGGGCTACGAGCAGTACTTC.

This clonotype was detected ten times or more. The chain couples TRBV7-2 to TRBJ2-7; D may correspond to TRBD1 or TRBD2 (5 bases each). Germline lookup yields CDR1 SGHTA and CDR2 FQGNSA. The CDR3 consists of 13 residues. Deletions cut 0 bases from V and 7 bases from J, with 10 bases between. CDR3 coding DNA: TGTGCCAGCAGCTTAGCGGGACCCCGGGAGCAGTACTTC. Amino acids: CASSLAGPREQYF.

This clonotype was observed at least ten times. V and J are TRBV10-3 and TRBJ2-3; no firm D call. The germline V and J ends were trimmed by 8 bases and 0 bases, with 6 bases remaining between them. Germline loops: CDR1 ENHRY, CDR2 SYGVKD. CDR3 size: 12 residues. The CDR3 region is CAIGSSTDTQYF. The CDR3 DNA is TGTGCCATCGGTTCTAGCACAGATACGCAGTATTTT.

The rearrangement joins TRBV4-2 to TRBJ1-2, with a possible D match to TRBD1 (5 bases). The V end lost 0 bases, the J end lost 4 bases, and 21 bases lay between the germline ends. The germline gives CDR1 LGHNA, CDR2 YNFKEQ. The CDR3 totals 18 residues. The CDR3 coding sequence is TGTGCCAGCAGCCAAGATCTTGGACCTCCGGGACTGATCTATGGCTACACCTTC. Its protein is CASSQDLGPPGLIYGYTF.

This clonotype was picked up a small number of times. V usage is TRBV5-1 and J usage is TRBJ2-7, with a tentative D call TRBD1 (5 bases). This CDR3 has 14 amino acids. The germline V and J ends were trimmed by 2 bases and 5 bases, with 14 bases remaining between them. The V gene's germline CDR1 is SGHRS and CDR2 YFSETQ. The CDR3 coding sequence is TGCGCCAGCAGCTTTTCAGGGCCTGAAGACGAGCAGTACTTC. It translates to CASSFSGPEDEQYF.

In its sample, this clonotype was seen many times. The chain joins TRBV5-1 to TRBJ2-7, with D possibly being TRBD2 (5 bases). The germline V and J ends were trimmed by 0 bases and 7 bases, with 14 bases remaining between them. In germline, CDR1 is SGHRS, CDR2 YFSETQ. CDR3 length: 14 amino acids. The CDR3 loop reads CASSLAAQPGEQYF. CDR3 DNA: TGCGCCAGCAGCTTGGCCGCCCAGCCGGGGGAGCAGTACTTC.

V and J are TRBV6-5 and TRBJ2-1; possibly TRBD2 for D (5 bases). This CDR3 is 16 amino acids long. Trimming stripped 2 bases from V and 7 bases from J, with 18 bases between. Germline V lookup: CDR1 MNHEY, CDR2 SVGAGI. The CDR3 DNA is TGTGCCAGCAGTTACAGGTCGGCGGGTGGGCCGAATGAGCAGTTCTTC. It specifies CASSYRSAGGPNEQFF.